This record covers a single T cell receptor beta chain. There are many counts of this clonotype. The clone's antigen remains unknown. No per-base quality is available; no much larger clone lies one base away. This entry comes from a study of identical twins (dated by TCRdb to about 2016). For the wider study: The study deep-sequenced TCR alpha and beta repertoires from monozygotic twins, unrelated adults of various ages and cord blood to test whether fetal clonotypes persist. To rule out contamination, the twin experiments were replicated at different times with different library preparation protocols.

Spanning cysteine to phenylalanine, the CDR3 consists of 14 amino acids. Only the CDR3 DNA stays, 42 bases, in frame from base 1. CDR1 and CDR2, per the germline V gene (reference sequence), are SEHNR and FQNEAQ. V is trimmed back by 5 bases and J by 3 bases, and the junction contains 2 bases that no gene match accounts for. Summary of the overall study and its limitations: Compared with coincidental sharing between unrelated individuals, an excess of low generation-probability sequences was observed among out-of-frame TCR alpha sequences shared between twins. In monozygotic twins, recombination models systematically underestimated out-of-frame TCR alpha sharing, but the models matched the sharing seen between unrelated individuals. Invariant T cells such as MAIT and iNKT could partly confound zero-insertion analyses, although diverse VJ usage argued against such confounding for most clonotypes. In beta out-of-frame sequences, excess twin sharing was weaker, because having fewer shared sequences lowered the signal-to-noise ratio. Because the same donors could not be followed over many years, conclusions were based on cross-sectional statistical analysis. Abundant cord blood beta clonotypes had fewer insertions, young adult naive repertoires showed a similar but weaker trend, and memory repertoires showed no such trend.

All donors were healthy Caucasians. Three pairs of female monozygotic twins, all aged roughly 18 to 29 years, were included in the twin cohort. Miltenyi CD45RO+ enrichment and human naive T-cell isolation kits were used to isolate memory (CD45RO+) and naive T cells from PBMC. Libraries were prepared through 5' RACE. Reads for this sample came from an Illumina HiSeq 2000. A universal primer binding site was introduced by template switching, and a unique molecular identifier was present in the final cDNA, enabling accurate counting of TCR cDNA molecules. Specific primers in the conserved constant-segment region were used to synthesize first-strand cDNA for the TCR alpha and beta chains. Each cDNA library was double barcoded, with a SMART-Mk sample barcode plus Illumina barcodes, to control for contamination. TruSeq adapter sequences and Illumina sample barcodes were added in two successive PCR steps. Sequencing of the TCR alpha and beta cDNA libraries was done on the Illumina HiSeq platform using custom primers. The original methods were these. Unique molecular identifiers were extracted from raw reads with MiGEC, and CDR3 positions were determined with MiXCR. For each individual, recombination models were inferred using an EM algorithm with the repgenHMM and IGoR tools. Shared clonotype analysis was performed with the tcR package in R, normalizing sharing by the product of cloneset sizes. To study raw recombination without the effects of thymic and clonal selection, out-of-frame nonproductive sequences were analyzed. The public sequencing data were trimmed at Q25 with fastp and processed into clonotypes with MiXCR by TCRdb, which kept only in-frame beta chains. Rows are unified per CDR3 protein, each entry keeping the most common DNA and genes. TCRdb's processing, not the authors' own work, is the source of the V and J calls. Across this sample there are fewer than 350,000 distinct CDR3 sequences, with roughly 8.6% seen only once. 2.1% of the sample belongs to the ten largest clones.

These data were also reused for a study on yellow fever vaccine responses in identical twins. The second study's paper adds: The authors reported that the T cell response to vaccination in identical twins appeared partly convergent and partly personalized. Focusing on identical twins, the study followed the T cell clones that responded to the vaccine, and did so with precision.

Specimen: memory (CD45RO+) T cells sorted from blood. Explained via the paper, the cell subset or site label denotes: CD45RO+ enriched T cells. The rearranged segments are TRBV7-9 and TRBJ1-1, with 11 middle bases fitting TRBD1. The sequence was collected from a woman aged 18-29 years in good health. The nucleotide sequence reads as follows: TGTGCCAGCAGCCGGGGACAGGGGGACACTGAAGCTTTCTTT. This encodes CASSRGQGDTEAFF.